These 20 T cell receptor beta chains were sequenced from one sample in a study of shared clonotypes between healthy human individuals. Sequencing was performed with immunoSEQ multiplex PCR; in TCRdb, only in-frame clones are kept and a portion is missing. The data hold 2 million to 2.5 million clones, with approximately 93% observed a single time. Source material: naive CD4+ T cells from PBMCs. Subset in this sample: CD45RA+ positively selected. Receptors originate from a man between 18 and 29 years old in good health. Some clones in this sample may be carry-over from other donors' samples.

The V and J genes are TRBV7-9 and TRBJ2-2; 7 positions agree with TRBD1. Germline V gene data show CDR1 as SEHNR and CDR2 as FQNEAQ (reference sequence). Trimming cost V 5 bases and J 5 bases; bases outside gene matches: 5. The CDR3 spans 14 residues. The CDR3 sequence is CASSTLQGTGELFF. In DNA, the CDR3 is TGTGCCAGCAGCACACTACAGGGGACCGGGGAGCTGTTTTTT.

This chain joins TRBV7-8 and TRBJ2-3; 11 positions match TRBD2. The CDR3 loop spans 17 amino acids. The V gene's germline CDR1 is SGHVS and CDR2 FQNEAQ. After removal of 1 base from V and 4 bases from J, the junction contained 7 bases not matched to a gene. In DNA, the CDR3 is TGTGCCAGCAGCTTAGGCATTAGCGGGAGGGCCCCAGATACGCAGTATTTT. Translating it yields CASSLGISGRAPDTQYF.

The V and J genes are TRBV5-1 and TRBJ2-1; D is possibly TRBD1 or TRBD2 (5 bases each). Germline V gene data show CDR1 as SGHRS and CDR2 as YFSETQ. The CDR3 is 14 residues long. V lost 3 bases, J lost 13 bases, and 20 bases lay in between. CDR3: CASSWAVGVSDQFF. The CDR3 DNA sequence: TGCGCCAGCAGCTGGGCGGTGGGGGTCTCCGACCAGTTCTTC.

The CDR3 loop reads CASRSPQGTQETQYF. Here the CDR3 DNA reads TGTGCCAGCAGAAGCCCTCAGGGGACCCAAGAGACCCAGTACTTC. The chain carries TRBV28 and TRBJ2-5; possible D gene TRBD1, 6 bases. The CDR3 contains 15 residues. V was clipped by 6 bases and J by 1 base, with 15 bases between them. CDR1 MDHEN and CDR2 SYDVKM come from the germline V gene.

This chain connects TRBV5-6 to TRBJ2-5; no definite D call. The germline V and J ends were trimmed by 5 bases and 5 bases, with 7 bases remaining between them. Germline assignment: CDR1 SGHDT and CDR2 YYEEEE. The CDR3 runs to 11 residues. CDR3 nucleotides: TGTGCCAGCAGTCTGCTTGAGACCCAGTACTTC. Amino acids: CASSLLETQYF.

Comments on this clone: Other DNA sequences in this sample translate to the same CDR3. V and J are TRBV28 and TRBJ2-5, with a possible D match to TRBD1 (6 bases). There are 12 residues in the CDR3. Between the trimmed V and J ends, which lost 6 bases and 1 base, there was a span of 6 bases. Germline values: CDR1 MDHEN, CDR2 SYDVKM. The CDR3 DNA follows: TGTGCCAGCAGACAGGGCCAAGAGACCCAGTACTTC. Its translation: CASRQGQETQYF.

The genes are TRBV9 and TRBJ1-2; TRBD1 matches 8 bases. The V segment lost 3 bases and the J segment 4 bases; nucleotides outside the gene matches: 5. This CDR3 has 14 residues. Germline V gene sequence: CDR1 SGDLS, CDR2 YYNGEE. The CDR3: CASSAQGQVYGYTF. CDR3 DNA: TGTGCCAGCAGCGCCCAGGGACAGGTCTATGGCTACACCTTC.

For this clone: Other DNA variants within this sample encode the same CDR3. CDR3 sequence (DNA): TGTGCCAGCAGTGAAGCGCTTCTTCAGCCCCAGCATTTT. Encoded protein: CASSEALLQPQHF. The rearrangement links TRBV6-1 to TRBJ1-5; the D is unclear. CDR1 and CDR2 from the germline V gene are MNHNS and SASEGT. Trimming pared 0 bases from V and 6 bases from J, leaving 6 bases between. This CDR3 has 13 amino acids.

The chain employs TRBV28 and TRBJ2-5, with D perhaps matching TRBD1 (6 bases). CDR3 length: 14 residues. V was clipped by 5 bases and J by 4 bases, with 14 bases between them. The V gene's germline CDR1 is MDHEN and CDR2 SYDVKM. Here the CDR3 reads CASSILQGRETQYF. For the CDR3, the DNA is TGTGCCAGCAGTATACTACAGGGAAGAGAGACCCAGTACTTC.

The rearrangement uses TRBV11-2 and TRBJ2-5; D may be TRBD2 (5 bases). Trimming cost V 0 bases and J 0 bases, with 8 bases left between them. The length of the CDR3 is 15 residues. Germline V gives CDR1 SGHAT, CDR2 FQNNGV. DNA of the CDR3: TGTGCCAGCAGCTTAGAACTAGAGTACCAAGAGACCCAGTACTTC. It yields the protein CASSLELEYQETQYF.

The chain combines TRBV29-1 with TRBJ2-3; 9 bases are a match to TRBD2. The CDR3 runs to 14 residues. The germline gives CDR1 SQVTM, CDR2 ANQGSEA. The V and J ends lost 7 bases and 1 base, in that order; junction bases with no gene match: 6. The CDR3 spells CSARKREGTDTQYF. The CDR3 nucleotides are TGCAGCGCAAGGAAGCGGGAGGGCACAGATACGCAGTATTTT.

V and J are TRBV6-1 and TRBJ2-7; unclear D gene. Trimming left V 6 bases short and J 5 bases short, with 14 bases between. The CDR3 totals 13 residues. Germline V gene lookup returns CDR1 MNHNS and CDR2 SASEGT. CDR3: CASSERPAHEQYF. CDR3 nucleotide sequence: TGTGCCAGCAGCGAACGGCCTGCACACGAGCAGTACTTC.

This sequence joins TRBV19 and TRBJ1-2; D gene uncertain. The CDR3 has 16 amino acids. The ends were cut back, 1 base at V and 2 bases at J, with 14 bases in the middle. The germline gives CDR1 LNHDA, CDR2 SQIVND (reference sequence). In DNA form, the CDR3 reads TGTGCCAGTAGTATAGTAGTCGGACTGATAAACTATGGCTACACCTTC. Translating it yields CASSIVVGLINYGYTF.

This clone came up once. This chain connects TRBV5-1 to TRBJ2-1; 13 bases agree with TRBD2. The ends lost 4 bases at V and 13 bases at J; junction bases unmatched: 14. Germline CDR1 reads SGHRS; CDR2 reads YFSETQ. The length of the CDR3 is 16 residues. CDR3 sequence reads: CASSREGWTSGRSQFF. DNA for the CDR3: TGCGCCAGCAGCCGGGAAGGTTGGACTAGCGGGAGAAGTCAGTTCTTC.

CDR3 sequence: CASSAGGTYNEQFF. The DNA for the CDR3 is TGCGCCAGCAGTGCAGGGGGAACCTACAATGAGCAGTTCTTC. The J gene is TRBJ2-1, the V gene TRBV10-1; TRBD1 aligns across 7 bases. Germline V gene lookup returns CDR1 WNHNN and CDR2 SYGVQD (reference sequence). The CDR3 consists of 14 residues. V lost 4 bases, J lost 2 bases, and 2 bases stayed unmatched.

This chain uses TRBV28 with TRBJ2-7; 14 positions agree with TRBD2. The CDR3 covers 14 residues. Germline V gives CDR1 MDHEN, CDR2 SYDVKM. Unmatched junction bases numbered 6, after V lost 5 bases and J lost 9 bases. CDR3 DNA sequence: TGTGCCAGCAGTCCCGGGACTAGCGGGAGTGTGCAGTACTTC. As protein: CASSPGTSGSVQYF.

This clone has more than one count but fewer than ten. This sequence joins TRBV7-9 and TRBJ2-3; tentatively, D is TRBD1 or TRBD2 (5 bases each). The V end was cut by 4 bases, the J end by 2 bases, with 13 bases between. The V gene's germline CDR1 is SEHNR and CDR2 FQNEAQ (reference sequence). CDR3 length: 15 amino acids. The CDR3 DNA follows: TGTGCCAGCAGCTCGCCGGGACGCTACACAGATACGCAGTATTTT. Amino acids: CASSSPGRYTDTQYF.

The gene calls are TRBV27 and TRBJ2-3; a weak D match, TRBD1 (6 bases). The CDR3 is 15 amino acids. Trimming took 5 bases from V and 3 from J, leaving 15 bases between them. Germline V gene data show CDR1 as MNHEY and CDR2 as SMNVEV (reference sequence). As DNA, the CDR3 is TGTGCCAGCAGTGGGGGTCCGAGGGGGACAGATACGCAGTATTTT. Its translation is CASSGGPRGTDTQYF.

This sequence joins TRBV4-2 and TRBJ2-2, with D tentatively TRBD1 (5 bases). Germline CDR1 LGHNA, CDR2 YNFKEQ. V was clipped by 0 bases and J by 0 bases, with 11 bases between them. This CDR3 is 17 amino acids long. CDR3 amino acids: CASSQEFGAANTGELFF. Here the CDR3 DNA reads TGTGCCAGCAGCCAAGAATTTGGGGCGGCGAACACCGGGGAGCTGTTTTTT.

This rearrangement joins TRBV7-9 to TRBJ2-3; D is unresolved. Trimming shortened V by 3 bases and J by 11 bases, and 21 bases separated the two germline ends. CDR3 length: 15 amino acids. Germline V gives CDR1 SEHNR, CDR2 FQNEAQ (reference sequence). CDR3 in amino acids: CASSFDPTARIGQYF. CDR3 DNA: TGTGCCAGCAGCTTTGATCCCACTGCACGGATCGGGCAGTATTTT. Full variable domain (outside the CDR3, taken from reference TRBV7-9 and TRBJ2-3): DTGVSQNPRHKITKRGQNVTFRCDPISEHNRLYWYRQTLGQGPEFLTYFQNEAQLEKSRLLSDRFSAERPKGSFSTLEIQRTEQGDSAMYLCASSFDPTARIGQYFGPGTRLTVL.